The sequence of this T cell receptor beta chain was determined in a study of blood T cell repertoires in COVID-19. Study-level information: Samples came from the United States, Italy and Spain, spanning acute and convalescent COVID-19. PBMCs, B-cell-depleted T cells, or T cells were the source of the cDNA or gDNA that made up the material.

Original methodology: Reference gene primer amplification gave nucleated cell count estimates. Profiled with immunoSEQ multiplex PCR; TCRdb holds only in-frame clones, not every one. D and trimming come from the DNA, and the V and J calls and clone size come from that table. The sample consists of roughly 60,000 clones, approximately 86% of them appearing once. Sequencing was performed on peripheral blood. The sequence derives from a man aged 40-55 years with acute or convalescent COVID-19.

CDR3 in amino acids: CASSEPRGRINSPLHF. CDR3 DNA: TGCGCCAGCAGTGAGCCCAGGGGACGGATAAATTCACCCCTCCACTTT. This rearrangement joins TRBV10-2 to TRBJ1-6; D might be TRBD1 (6 bases). The CDR3 covers 16 residues. Germline V lookup: CDR1 WSHSY, CDR2 SAAADI. V lost 2 bases to trimming and J lost 7 bases, with 15 bases between them.